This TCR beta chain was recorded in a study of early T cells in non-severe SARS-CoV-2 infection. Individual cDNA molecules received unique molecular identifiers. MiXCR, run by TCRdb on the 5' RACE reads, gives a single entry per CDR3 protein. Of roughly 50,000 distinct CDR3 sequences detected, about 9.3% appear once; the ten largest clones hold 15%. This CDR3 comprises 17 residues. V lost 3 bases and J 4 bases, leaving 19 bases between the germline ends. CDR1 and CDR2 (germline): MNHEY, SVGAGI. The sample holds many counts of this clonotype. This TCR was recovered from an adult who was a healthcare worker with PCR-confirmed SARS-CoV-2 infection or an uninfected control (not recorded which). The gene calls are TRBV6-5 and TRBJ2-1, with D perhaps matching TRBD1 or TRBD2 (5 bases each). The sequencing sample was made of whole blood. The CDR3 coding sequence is TGTGCCAGCAGTTATCGGCGAGGGGCTAGCCGGTACAATGAGCAGTTCTTC. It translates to CASSYRRGASRYNEQFF.